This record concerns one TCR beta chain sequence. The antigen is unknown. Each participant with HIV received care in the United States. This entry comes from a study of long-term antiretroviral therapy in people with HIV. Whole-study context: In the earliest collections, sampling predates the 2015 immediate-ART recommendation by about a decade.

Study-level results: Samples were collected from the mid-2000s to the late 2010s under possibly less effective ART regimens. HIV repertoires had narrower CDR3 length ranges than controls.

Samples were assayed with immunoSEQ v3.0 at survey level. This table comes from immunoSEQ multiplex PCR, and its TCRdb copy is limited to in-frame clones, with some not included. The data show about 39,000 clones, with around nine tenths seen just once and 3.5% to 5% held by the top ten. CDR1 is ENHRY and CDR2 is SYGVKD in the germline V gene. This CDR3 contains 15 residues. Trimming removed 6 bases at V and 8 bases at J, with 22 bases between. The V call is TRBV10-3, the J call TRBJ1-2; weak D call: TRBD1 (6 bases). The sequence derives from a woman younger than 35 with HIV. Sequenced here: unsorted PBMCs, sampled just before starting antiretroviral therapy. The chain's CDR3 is CAIRRARGAGEGYTF. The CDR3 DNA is TGTGCCATCAGGAGGGCGAGGGGGGCGGGAGAGGGCTACACCTTC.